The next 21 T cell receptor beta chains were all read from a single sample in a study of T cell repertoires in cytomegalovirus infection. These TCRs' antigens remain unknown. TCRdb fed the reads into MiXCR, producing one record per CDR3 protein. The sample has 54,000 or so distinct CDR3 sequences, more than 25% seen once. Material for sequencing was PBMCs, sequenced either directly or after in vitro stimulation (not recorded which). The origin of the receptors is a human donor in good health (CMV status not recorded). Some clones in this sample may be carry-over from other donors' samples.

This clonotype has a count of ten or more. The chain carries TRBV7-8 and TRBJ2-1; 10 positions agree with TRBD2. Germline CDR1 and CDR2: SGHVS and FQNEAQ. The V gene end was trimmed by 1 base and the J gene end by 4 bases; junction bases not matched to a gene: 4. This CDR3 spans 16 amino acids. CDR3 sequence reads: CASSLGSSGGYNEQFF. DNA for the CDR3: TGTGCCAGCAGCTTAGGGTCTAGCGGGGGTTACAATGAGCAGTTCTTC.

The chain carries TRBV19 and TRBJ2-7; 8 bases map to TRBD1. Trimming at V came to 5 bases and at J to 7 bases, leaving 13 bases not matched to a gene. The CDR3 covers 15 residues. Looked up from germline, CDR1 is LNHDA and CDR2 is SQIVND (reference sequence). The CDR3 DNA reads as TGTGCCAGTAGTCCCCTCGACAGGGGCTACGAGGAGCAGTACTTC. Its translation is CASSPLDRGYEEQYF. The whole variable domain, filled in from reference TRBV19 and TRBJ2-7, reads DGGITQSPKYLFRKEGQNVTLSCEQNLNHDAMYWYRQDPGQGLRLIYYSQIVNDFQKGDIAEGYSVSREKKESFPLTVTSAQKNPTAFYLCASSPLDRGYEEQYFGPGTRLTVT.

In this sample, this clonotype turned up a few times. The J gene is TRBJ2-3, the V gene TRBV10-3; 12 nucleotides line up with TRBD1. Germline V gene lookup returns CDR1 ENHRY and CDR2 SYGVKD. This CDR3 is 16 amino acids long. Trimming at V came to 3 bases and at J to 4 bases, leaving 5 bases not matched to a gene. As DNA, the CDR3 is TGTGCCATCAGTGACTCCGGGACAGGGGGCGCAGATACGCAGTATTTT. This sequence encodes CAISDSGTGGADTQYF.

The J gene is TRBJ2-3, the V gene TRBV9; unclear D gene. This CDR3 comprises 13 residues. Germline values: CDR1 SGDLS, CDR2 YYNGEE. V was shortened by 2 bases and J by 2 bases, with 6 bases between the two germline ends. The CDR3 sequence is CASSVESTDTQYF. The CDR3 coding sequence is TGTGCCAGCAGCGTTGAGTCCACAGATACGCAGTATTTT.

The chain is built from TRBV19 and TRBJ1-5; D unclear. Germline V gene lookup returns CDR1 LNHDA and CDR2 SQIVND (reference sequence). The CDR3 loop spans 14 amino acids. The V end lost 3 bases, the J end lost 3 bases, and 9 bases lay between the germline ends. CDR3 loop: CASSIYDNNQPQHF. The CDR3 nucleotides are TGTGCCAGTAGTATTTACGACAACAATCAGCCCCAGCATTTT.

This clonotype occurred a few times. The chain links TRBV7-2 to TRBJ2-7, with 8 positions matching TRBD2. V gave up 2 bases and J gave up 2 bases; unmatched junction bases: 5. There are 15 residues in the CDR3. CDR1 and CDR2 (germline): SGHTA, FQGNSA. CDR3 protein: CASSLISLAAYEQYF. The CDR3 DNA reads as TGTGCCAGCAGCTTAATTTCACTAGCGGCCTACGAGCAGTACTTC. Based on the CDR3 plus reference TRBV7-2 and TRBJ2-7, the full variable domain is GAGVSQSPSNKVTEKGKDVELRCDPISGHTALYWYRQSLGQGLEFLIYFQGNSAPDKSGLPSDRFSAERTGGSVSTLTIQRTQQEDSAVYLCASSLISLAAYEQYFGPGTRLTVT.

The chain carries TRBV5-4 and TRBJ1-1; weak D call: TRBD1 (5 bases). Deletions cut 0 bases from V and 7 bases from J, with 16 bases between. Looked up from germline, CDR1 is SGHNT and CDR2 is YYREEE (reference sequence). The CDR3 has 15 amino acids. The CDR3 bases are TGTGCCAGCAGCTTGGCGGGACCTACGAACGATGAAGCTTTCTTT. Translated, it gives CASSLAGPTNDEAFF.

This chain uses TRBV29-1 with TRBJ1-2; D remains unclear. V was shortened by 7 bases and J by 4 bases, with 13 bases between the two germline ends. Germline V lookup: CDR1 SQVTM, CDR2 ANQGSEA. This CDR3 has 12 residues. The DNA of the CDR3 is TGCAGCGCCGGGCCCGCGGTCTATGGCTACACCTTC. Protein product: CSAGPAVYGYTF.

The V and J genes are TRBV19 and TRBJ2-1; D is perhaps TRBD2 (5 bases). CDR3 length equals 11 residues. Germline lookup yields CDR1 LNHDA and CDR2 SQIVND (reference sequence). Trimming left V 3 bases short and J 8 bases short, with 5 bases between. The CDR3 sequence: CASSMGDEQFF. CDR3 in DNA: TGTGCCAGTAGTATGGGAGATGAGCAGTTCTTC.

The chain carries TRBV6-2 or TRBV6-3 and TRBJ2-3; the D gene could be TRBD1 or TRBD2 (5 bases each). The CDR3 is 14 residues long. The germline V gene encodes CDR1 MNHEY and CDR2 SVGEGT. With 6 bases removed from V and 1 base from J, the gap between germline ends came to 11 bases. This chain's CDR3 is CASSEGRGTDTQYF. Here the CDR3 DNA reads TGTGCCAGCAGCGAGGGACGAGGCACAGATACGCAGTATTTT.

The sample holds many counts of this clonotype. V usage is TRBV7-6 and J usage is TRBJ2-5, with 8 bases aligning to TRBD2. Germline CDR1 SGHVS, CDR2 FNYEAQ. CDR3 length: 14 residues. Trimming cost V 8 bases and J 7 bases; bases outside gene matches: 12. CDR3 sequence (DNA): TGTGCCAGCGAAAGTAGCGGGGCCCGGGGGACCCAGTACTTC. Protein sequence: CASESSGARGTQYF. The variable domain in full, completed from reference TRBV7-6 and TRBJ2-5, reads GAGVSQSPRYKVTKRGQDVALRCDPISGHVSLYWYRQALGQGPEFLTYFNYEAQQDKSGLPNDRFSAERPEGSISTLTIQRTEQRDSAMYRCASESSGARGTQYFGPGTRLLVL.

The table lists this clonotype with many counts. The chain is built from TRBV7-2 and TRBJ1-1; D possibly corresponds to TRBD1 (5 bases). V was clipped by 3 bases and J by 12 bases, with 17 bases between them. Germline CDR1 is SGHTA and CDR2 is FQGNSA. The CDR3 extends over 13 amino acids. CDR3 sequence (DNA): TGTGCCAGCAGCTTTATAGCGGGGGTGGAAACTTTCTTT. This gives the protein CASSFIAGVETFF.

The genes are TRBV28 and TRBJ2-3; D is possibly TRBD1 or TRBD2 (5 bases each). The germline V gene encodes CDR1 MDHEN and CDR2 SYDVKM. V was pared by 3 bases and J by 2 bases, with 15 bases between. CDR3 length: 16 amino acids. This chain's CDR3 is CASSFLDGAITDTQYF. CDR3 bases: TGTGCCAGCAGTTTTCTCGACGGGGCCATCACAGATACGCAGTATTTT.

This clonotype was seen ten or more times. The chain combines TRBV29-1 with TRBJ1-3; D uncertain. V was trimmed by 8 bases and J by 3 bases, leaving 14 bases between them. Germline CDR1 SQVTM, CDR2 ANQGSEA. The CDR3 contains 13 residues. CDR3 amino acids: CSTASFDGNTIYF. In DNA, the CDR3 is TGCAGCACGGCGAGCTTTGATGGAAACACCATATATTTT. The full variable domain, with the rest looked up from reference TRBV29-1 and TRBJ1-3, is SAVISQKPSRDICQRGTSLTIQCQVDSQVTMMFWYRQQPGQSLTLIATANQGSEATYESGFVIDKFPISRPNLTFSTLTVSNMSPEDSSIYLCSTASFDGNTIYFGEGSWLTVV.

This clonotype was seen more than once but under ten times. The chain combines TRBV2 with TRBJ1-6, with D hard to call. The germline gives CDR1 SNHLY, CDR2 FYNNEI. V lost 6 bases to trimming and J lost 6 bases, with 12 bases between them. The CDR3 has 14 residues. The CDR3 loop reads CASSPGVGNSPLHF. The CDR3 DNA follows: TGTGCCAGCAGCCCTGGGGTGGGTAATTCACCCCTCCACTTT.

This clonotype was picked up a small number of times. The CDR3 coding sequence is TGTGCCAGCAGTCACAGGGGCAAGTACTTC. This gives the protein CASSHRGKYF. This chain uses TRBV6-2 or TRBV6-3 with TRBJ2-4, with 7 bases lining up with TRBD1. The V segment lost 5 bases and the J segment 14 bases; nucleotides outside the gene matches: 3. Germline CDR1 is MNHEY and CDR2 is SVGEGT. This CDR3 has 10 amino acids.

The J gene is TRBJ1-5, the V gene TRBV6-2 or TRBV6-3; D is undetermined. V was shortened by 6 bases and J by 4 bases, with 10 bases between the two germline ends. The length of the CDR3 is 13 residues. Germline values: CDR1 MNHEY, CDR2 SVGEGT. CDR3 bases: TGTGCCAGCAGCAGGACCGGGAATCAGCCCCAGCATTTT. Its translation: CASSRTGNQPQHF.

CDR3 nucleotide sequence: TGTGCCAGCGTGTTAATAGTGAACACTGAAGCTTTCTTT. Residues: CASVLIVNTEAFF. This chain links TRBV6-6 with TRBJ1-1; D remains unclear. CDR3 length: 13 amino acids. With 8 bases removed from V and 0 bases from J, the gap between germline ends came to 10 bases. Germline CDR1 reads MNHNY; CDR2 reads SVGAGI (reference sequence).

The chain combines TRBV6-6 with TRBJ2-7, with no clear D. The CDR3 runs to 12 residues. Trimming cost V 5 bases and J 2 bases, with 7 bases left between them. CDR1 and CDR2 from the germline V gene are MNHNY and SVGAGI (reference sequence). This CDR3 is CASSHTAYEQYF. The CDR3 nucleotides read TGTGCCAGCAGTCACACCGCCTACGAGCAGTACTTC.

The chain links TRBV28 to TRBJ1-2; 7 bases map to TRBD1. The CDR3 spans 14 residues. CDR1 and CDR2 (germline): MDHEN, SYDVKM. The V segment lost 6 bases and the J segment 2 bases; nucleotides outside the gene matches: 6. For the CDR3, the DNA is TGTGCCAGCAGGGGGGGAGGGGGCAACTATGGCTACACCTTC. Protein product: CASRGGGGNYGYTF.

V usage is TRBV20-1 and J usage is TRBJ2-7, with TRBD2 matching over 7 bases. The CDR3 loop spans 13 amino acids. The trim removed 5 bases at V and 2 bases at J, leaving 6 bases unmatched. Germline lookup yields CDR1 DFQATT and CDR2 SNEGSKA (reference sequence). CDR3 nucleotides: TGCAGTGCTGGGGGGGGGGAGCCCTACGAGCAGTACTTC. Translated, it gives CSAGGGEPYEQYF.